The 32 T cell receptor beta chains in this list originate from one sample, sequenced in a study of blood T cells in healthy people across ages. A second about 6 to 11 cycle PCR used barcoded and J-beta primers. TCRdb reanalysed the 5' RACE reads using MiXCR and keeps one entry per CDR3 protein. The sample includes roughly 650,000 distinct CDR3 sequences, about 30% seen only once; the top ten take approximately 15%. Sequenced material: blood. These receptors all come from a woman aged 80 or older in good health.

The sample holds a few counts of this clonotype. This chain uses TRBV2 with TRBJ2-7; perhaps TRBD1 as D (6 bases). This CDR3 is 11 amino acids long. Looked up from germline, CDR1 is SNHLY and CDR2 is FYNNEI. V gave up 4 bases and J gave up 7 bases, with 8 bases separating them. In DNA form, the CDR3 reads TGTGCCAGCAGTGGGGACACAGAGCAGTACTTC. Encoded protein: CASSGDTEQYF. Drawing the rest from reference TRBV2 and TRBJ2-7, the complete variable domain is EPEVTQTPSHQVTQMGQEVILRCVPISNHLYFYWYRQILGQKVEFLVSFYNNEISEKSEIFDDQFSVERPDGSNFTLKIRSTKLEDSAMYFCASSGDTEQYFGPGTRLTVT.

The V call is TRBV20-1, the J call TRBJ1-1; maybe TRBD1 (5 bases). CDR1 and CDR2 from the germline V gene are DFQATT and SNEGSKA (reference sequence). The CDR3 spans 13 residues. Deletions cut 6 bases from V and 4 bases from J, with 15 bases between. As DNA, the CDR3 is TGCAGTGCCTCCAGGGCGGAGGCCACTGAAGCTTTCTTT. Protein: CSASRAEATEAFF.

This clonotype occurred many times. The rearrangement links TRBV5-6 to TRBJ2-5, with D possibly being TRBD1 (6 bases). Germline lookup yields CDR1 SGHDT and CDR2 YYEEEE. This CDR3 comprises 15 residues. V lost 4 bases, J lost 2 bases, and 15 bases lay in between. The CDR3 bases are TGTGCCAGCAGCCGCATGGACAGTACGCAAGAGACCCAGTACTTC. Translated, it gives CASSRMDSTQETQYF. Using reference TRBV5-6 and TRBJ2-5 for the parts outside the CDR3, the full variable domain is DAGVTQSPTHLIKTRGQQVTLRCSPKSGHDTVSWYQQALGQGPQFIFQYYEEEERQRGNFPDRFSGHQFPNYSSELNVNALLLGDSALYLCASSRMDSTQETQYFGPGTRLLVL.

Regarding this clonotype: One junction end does not reproduce the germline sequence, and a read error may be involved. CDR3 coding DNA: TGCACCAGCAGCTTGGTAGGCGGGGGGGCGTTTGAGCAGTTCTTC. Amino acid sequence: CTSSLVGGGAFEQFF. The chain links TRBV5-1 to TRBJ2-1; 9 positions agree with TRBD2. The CDR3 loop spans 15 amino acids. CDR1 and CDR2 from the germline V gene are SGHRS and YFSETQ.

For this clonotype: This may come from a read error, since a much larger clone is one base off. The chain has TRBV12-3 or TRBV12-4 and TRBJ1-5; D gene uncertain. The CDR3 covers 15 residues. The germline V and J ends were trimmed by 3 bases and 2 bases, with 11 bases remaining between them. DNA of the CDR3: TGTGCCAGCAGTTTCTTCAATAACGGCAATCAGCCCCAGCATTTT. Amino acids: CASSFFNNGNQPQHF.

This clonotype was recorded many times. V is TRBV9 and J is TRBJ2-3; D unresolved. The CDR3 is made up of 12 amino acids. Germline CDR1 reads SGDLS; CDR2 reads YYNGEE. V lost 0 bases and J lost 2, with 1 base in between. The CDR3 DNA sequence: TGTGCCAGCAGCGTAGCCACAGATACGCAGTATTTT. Residues: CASSVATDTQYF.

This clonotype was found many times. This chain connects TRBV7-9 to TRBJ1-2; tentatively, D is TRBD1 (5 bases). Germline CDR1 reads SEHNR; CDR2 reads FQNEAQ (reference sequence). V was cut by 1 base and J by 4 bases, with 13 bases left in between. This CDR3 contains 15 residues. The CDR3 here is CASSLVSGSIYGYTF. CDR3 DNA sequence: TGTGCCAGCAGCTTAGTCTCAGGGAGTATCTATGGCTACACCTTC. Complete variable domain (other parts from reference TRBV7-9 and TRBJ1-2): DTGVSQNPRHKITKRGQNVTFRCDPISEHNRLYWYRQTLGQGPEFLTYFQNEAQLEKSRLLSDRFSAERPKGSFSTLEIQRTEQGDSAMYLCASSLVSGSIYGYTFGSGTRLTVV.

This chain joins TRBV2 and TRBJ1-2, with D possibly matching TRBD1 (6 bases). Germline lookup yields CDR1 SNHLY and CDR2 FYNNEI. The CDR3 has 15 amino acids. The ends were cut back, 0 bases at V and 4 bases at J, with 12 bases in the middle. CDR3 in DNA: TGTGCCAGCAGTGAAGCAGGCAGGGGCGCCTATGGCTACACCTTC. Protein product: CASSEAGRGAYGYTF.

This clonotype was recorded many times. The chain joins TRBV25-1 to TRBJ2-3; D is tentatively TRBD1 or TRBD2 (5 bases each). Trimming took off 3 bases at V and 2 bases at J, with 12 bases between the two ends. CDR1 is MGHDK, CDR2 SYGVNS, per germline. CDR3 length equals 15 residues. The chain's CDR3 is CASSDSGRITDTQYF. CDR3 in DNA: TGTGCCAGCAGTGACTCGGGACGGATCACAGATACGCAGTATTTT.

This clonotype showed up many times. The DNA of the CDR3 is TGTGCCAGCAGCCCCGGGACTAGCGGGTCAGAGACCCAGTACTTC. It encodes CASSPGTSGSETQYF. The V and J genes are TRBV12-3 or TRBV12-4 and TRBJ2-5; 12 nucleotides align to TRBD2. The V and J ends lost 6 bases and 4 bases, in that order; junction bases with no gene match: 6. This CDR3 region has 15 residues.

This clonotype was recorded a few times. The V and J genes are TRBV19 and TRBJ2-2; 7 bases are a match to TRBD2. CDR1 is LNHDA, CDR2 SQIVND, per germline (reference sequence). J gave up 4 bases and V 5 bases, and 7 bases lay outside the gene matches. This CDR3 is 15 amino acids long. The CDR3: CASSPLSGATGELFF. The CDR3 DNA sequence: TGTGCCAGTAGTCCACTAAGCGGGGCCACCGGGGAGCTGTTTTTT.

This clonotype has a handful of counts. A much larger clone differs from this one at a single base, so this may be a read error. The V and J genes are TRBV12-3 or TRBV12-4 and TRBJ1-2, with D hard to call. The CDR3 runs 15 residues. DNA of the CDR3: TGTGCCAGCAGTTTAAGTATGGAGGCCCCATATGGCTGCACCTTC. As protein: CASSLSMEAPYGCTF.

Concerning this clonotype itself: Since a much larger clone is just one base distant, this may be a read error. The chain employs TRBV2 and TRBJ2-5; TRBD1 might be the D (6 bases). V gave up 8 bases and J gave up 11 bases, with 30 bases separating them. The CDR3 has 16 amino acids. The germline V gene encodes CDR1 SNHLY and CDR2 FYNNEI. CDR3 sequence: CASVVGGGRGGNEQYF. CDR3 DNA: TGTGCCAGCGTGGTAGGGGGTGGCAGGGGTGGCAATGAGCAGTACTTC. The full variable domain, in which reference TRBV2 and TRBJ2-5 provide the parts outside the CDR3, is EPEVTQTPSHQVTQMGQEVILRCVPISNHLYFYWYRQILGQKVEFLVSFYNNEISEKSEIFDDQFSVERPDGSNFTLKIRSTKLEDSAMYFCASVVGGGRGGNEQYFGPGTRLLVL.

This clonotype counts as medium-sized (0.01 to 0.1%). The J gene is TRBJ1-2, the V gene TRBV7-2; tentatively, D is TRBD1 (5 bases). The V gene's germline CDR1 is SGHTA and CDR2 FQGNSA. V was shortened by 5 bases and J by 5 bases, with 18 bases between the two germline ends. CDR3 size: 15 residues. The CDR3 protein is CASSPDTDEGYGYTF. DNA for the CDR3: TGTGCCAGCAGCCCGGACACGGACGAGGGGTATGGCTACACCTTC.

To note about this clonotype: Germline and junction disagree at one end, which may indicate a read error. This chain links TRBV3-1 with TRBJ1-5; no clear D gene. Germline CDR1 is LGHDT and CDR2 is YNNKEL (reference sequence). The CDR3 is made up of 15 amino acids. The DNA of the CDR3 is TGTGCCAGCAACCAAGGAGCATTGTACAATCAGCCCCAGCATTTT. Translating it yields CASNQGALYNQPQHF.

This chain joins TRBV29-1 and TRBJ2-7, with D perhaps TRBD2 (6 bases). Trimming removed 3 bases from V and 5 bases from J, with 14 bases in between. The V gene's germline CDR1 is SQVTM and CDR2 ANQGSEA. The CDR3 is 13 amino acids. The CDR3 sequence: CSVDGTGVNEQYF. DNA for the CDR3: TGCAGCGTTGATGGTACGGGAGTTAACGAGCAGTACTTC.

The CDR3 DNA follows: TGCGCCAGCAGCCAAGATGGTTTGACTAGCAAGTTCTTC. Translating it yields CASSQDGLTSKFF. The rearrangement links TRBV4-1 to TRBJ2-1; 7 nucleotides line up with TRBD2. Trimming cost V 0 bases and J 14 bases; bases outside gene matches: 7. This CDR3 is built from 13 residues. Germline V gives CDR1 MGHRA, CDR2 YSYEKL.

Worth noting for this clonotype: A much larger clone lies one base from this, so it may be a read error. The chain employs TRBV6-6 and TRBJ2-1; a possible D gene is TRBD2 (6 bases). The CDR3 runs 15 residues. The V and J ends lost 5 bases and 13 bases respectively, with 24 bases between them. CDR1 MNHNY and CDR2 SVGAGI come from the germline V gene (reference sequence). CDR3 nucleotide sequence: TGTGCCAGCAGTCCCCGTGGGGGGTTCGCAGAGACCCAGTTCTTC. Protein sequence: CASSPRGGFAETQFF.

Points on this clonotype: At one boundary the junction diverges from the germline segment, which might be a read error. The chain links TRBV18 to TRBJ1-5; TRBD1 aligns across 7 bases. The germline gives CDR1 KGHSH, CDR2 LQKENI. The length of the CDR3 is 14 residues. The CDR3 sequence is CASLPGGFDQPQHF. In DNA form, the CDR3 reads TGTGCCAGCTTACCAGGGGGTTTTGATCAGCCCCAGCATTTT.

As concerns this clonotype: Just one base apart from a much larger clone, this may be a read error. The genes are TRBV20-1 and TRBJ2-7; D remains unclear. CDR1 is DFQATT and CDR2 is SNEGSKA in the germline V gene (reference sequence). CDR3 length: 11 amino acids. The CDR3 DNA reads as TGCAGGGCTACCGACGGGTACGAGCAGTACTTC. It encodes CRATDGYEQYF.

The sample holds many counts of this clonotype. V usage is TRBV12-3 or TRBV12-4 and J usage is TRBJ1-2; 7 nucleotides line up with TRBD1. CDR3 length: 14 residues. V shed 4 bases, J shed 4 bases, and the junction held 6 bases outside the gene matches. The CDR3 sequence: CASSSDRLGYGYTF. The CDR3, as DNA: TGTGCCAGCAGTTCGGACAGGTTGGGCTATGGCTACACCTTC.

V usage is TRBV30 and J usage is TRBJ1-1; no definite D call. The CDR3 loop spans 10 amino acids. From germline, CDR1 is GTSNPN and CDR2 SVGIG (reference sequence). Deletions cut 2 bases from V and 10 bases from J, with 8 bases between. CDR3 nucleotide sequence: TGTGCCTGGAGTTTAGGTGGAGCTTTCTTT. Translation: CAWSLGGAFF. The variable domain in full, with the rest retrieved from reference TRBV30 and TRBJ1-1, is SQTIHQWPATLVQPVGSPLSLECTVEGTSNPNLYWYRQAAGRGLQLLFYSVGIGQISSEVPQNLSASRPQDRQFILSSKKLLLSDSGFYLCAWSLGGAFFGQGTRLTVV.

This clonotype was seen ten or more times. The chain employs TRBV5-6 and TRBJ2-1; possibly TRBD1 for D (6 bases). The CDR3 has 13 residues. The germline CDR1 and CDR2 sequences are SGHDT and YYEEEE. The ends were cut back, 2 bases at V and 6 bases at J, with 9 bases in the middle. The CDR3 spells CASSFDRTNEQFF. CDR3 nucleotide sequence: TGTGCCAGCAGCTTCGACAGGACCAATGAGCAGTTCTTC.

This clonotype showed up many times. The chain couples TRBV9 to TRBJ2-3; D is ambiguous. V was shortened by 3 bases and J by 0 bases, with 8 bases between the two germline ends. Germline-derived CDR1 and CDR2 are SGDLS and YYNGEE. The CDR3 covers 14 residues. Written as DNA, the CDR3 is TGTGCCAGCAGCGGACGACACAGCACAGATACGCAGTATTTT. This codes for CASSGRHSTDTQYF.

This clonotype was recorded at least ten times. The CDR3 DNA sequence: TGTGCCAGCAGCATAGGGGGGGAGTTCACAGATACGCAGTATTTT. This codes for CASSIGGEFTDTQYF. The chain recombines TRBV7-9 with TRBJ2-3; a weak D match, TRBD2 (7 bases). V lost 5 bases and J lost 2, with 14 bases in between. CDR1 and CDR2 from the germline V gene are SEHNR and FQNEAQ (reference sequence). This CDR3 comprises 15 residues.

This clonotype appeared a few times. The genes are TRBV30 and TRBJ1-2, with D possibly TRBD1 on 5 matching bases. The V end was cut by 0 bases, the J end by 4 bases, with 9 bases between. This CDR3 has 13 amino acids. Germline V gives CDR1 GTSNPN, CDR2 SVGIG (reference sequence). The CDR3 nucleotides read TGTGCCTGGAGTGTACAGGCCTCCTATGGCTACACCTTC. Residues: CAWSVQASYGYTF.

This clonotype has a handful of counts. The DNA of the CDR3 is TGCGCCAGCAGCTGGGACTCTTCTCGCGAAAAACTGTTTTTT. This encodes CASSWDSSREKLFF. V gene TRBV5-1 combines with J gene TRBJ1-4, with TRBD1 as a possible D gene (5 bases). V dropped 3 bases and J dropped 8 bases, with 14 bases sitting between them. In germline, CDR1 is SGHRS, CDR2 YFSETQ. The CDR3 length is 14 residues.

In this sample, this clonotype turned up many times. The chain couples TRBV5-1 to TRBJ2-7, with D perhaps matching TRBD2 (5 bases). Looked up from germline, CDR1 is SGHRS and CDR2 is YFSETQ. The length of the CDR3 is 12 residues. Trimming pared 3 bases from V and 2 bases from J, leaving 6 bases between. Written as DNA, the CDR3 is TGCGCCAGCAGCTCCGGGGCCTACGAGCAGTACTTC. The encoded protein is CASSSGAYEQYF.

The V gene is TRBV3-1, the J gene TRBJ1-3, with a weak D call TRBD1 (6 bases). The V and J ends lost 8 bases and 5 bases respectively, with 22 bases between them. The CDR3 is 16 residues long. From germline, CDR1 is LGHDT and CDR2 YNNKEL (reference sequence). CDR3 region: CASSTRDLGARNTIYF. For the CDR3, the DNA is TGTGCCAGCTCTACAAGGGATTTGGGGGCACGAAACACCATATATTTT.

This clonotype was detected only a few times. Possible read error: a much larger clone is one base away. The rearrangement uses TRBV6-2 or TRBV6-3 and TRBJ2-3; 9 bases are a match to TRBD2. This CDR3 comprises 15 residues. Germline V lookup: CDR1 MNHEY, CDR2 SVGEGT. V lost 6 bases, J lost 2 bases, and 6 bases stayed unmatched. The CDR3 region has the DNA TGTGCCAGCAGACAAGCGGGGGGACTCACAGATACGCAGTATTTT. It translates to CASRQAGGLTDTQYF.

This clonotype has only one observation. A read error may be the cause here, since a much bigger clone is one base away. The chain uses TRBV7-9 and TRBJ2-1; D call uncertain. The CDR3 consists of 15 residues. Germline lookup yields CDR1 SEHNR and CDR2 FQNEAQ (reference sequence). The chain's CDR3 is CASSNTASSYNEQVF. CDR3 coding DNA: TGTGCCAGCAGCAACACCGCCAGCTCCTACAATGAGCAGGTCTTC.

The chain carries TRBV29-1 and TRBJ2-3; TRBD1 matches at 10 bases. CDR1 and CDR2 (germline): SQVTM, ANQGSEA. After removal of 2 bases from V and 0 bases from J, the junction contained 8 bases not matched to a gene. The CDR3 spans 17 residues. In DNA, the CDR3 is TGCAGCGTTGAACCGTGGGACAGGGGCTCGAGCACAGATACGCAGTATTTT. Its translation: CSVEPWDRGSSTDTQYF.